Below are 28 T cell receptor beta chains sequenced from a single sample in a study of T-cell memory formation after mild COVID-19. TCRdb ran MiXCR on the 5' RACE reads and lists one entry per CDR3 protein. The sample lists around 530,000 distinct CDR3 sequences, about a fifth occurring once. The sequenced material came from PBMCs or a T cell subset sorted from them (not recorded which). The receptors originated from an adult woman who had mild COVID-19 (a few samples of this study predate the infection). Cell type and time point are not known.

This clonotype was observed a few times. This chain joins TRBV5-1 and TRBJ2-7, with no clear D. The CDR3 contains 13 residues. The V end lost 0 bases, the J end lost 6 bases, and 10 bases lay between the germline ends. Germline V gene data show CDR1 as SGHRS and CDR2 as YFSETQ. The CDR3 coding sequence is TGCGCCAGCAGCTTGGCCGGGTCGGTCGAGCAGTACTTC. Its translation is CASSLAGSVEQYF.

The chain has TRBV20-1 and TRBJ2-1; TRBD2 might be the D (5 bases). This CDR3 has 15 residues. Germline V gene lookup returns CDR1 DFQATT and CDR2 SNEGSKA (reference sequence). Trimming stripped 1 base from V and 0 bases from J, with 10 bases between. The DNA of the CDR3 is TGCAGTGCTAGAGGCTCGGGGTACTCCTACAATGAGCAGTTCTTC. Translating gives CSARGSGYSYNEQFF.

This clonotype was observed at least ten times. V and J are TRBV5-1 and TRBJ2-7, with 7 bases lining up with TRBD2. Trimming cost V 0 bases and J 2 bases; bases outside gene matches: 5. The CDR3 is made up of 15 amino acids. Germline V gene data show CDR1 as SGHRS and CDR2 as YFSETQ. The CDR3, as DNA: TGCGCCAGCAGCTTGGCAGGCGGGAGCGCCTACGAGCAGTACTTC. Protein product: CASSLAGGSAYEQYF.

The V call is TRBV11-1, the J call TRBJ1-2; D may be TRBD1 (5 bases). The germline gives CDR1 SGHAT, CDR2 FQDESV (reference sequence). This CDR3 is 13 amino acids long. V was trimmed by 2 bases and J by 8 bases, leaving 12 bases between them. The CDR3 reads CASSLNRGGGYTF. The CDR3, as DNA: TGTGCCAGCAGCTTAAATAGGGGTGGCGGCTACACCTTC.

This clonotype was recorded a few times. The chain employs TRBV15 and TRBJ2-3; 10 bases align to TRBD2. V shed 5 bases, J shed 3 bases, and the junction held 8 bases outside the gene matches. The CDR3 is 16 residues long. Germline loops: CDR1 LNHNV, CDR2 YYDKDF (reference sequence). The CDR3 here is CATSDYSSGSTDTQYF. The CDR3 nucleotides are TGTGCCACCAGCGATTACTCTAGCGGGAGTACAGATACGCAGTATTTT.

The rearrangement joins TRBV10-3 to TRBJ1-5, with D perhaps matching TRBD1 (5 bases). Trimming shortened V by 8 bases and J by 1 base, and 15 bases separated the two germline ends. The CDR3 has 15 amino acids. Germline values: CDR1 ENHRY, CDR2 SYGVKD. For the CDR3, the DNA is TGTGCCATCGGCGAGTCAGGGAACAGCAATCAGCCCCAGCATTTT. Translating gives CAIGESGNSNQPQHF.

This clonotype appeared a few times. The gene calls are TRBV13 and TRBJ1-2; TRBD1 might be the D (5 bases). V was clipped by 4 bases and J by 3 bases, with 12 bases between them. The CDR3 covers 14 residues. Germline V gene lookup returns CDR1 PRHDT and CDR2 FYEKMQ (reference sequence). CDR3 nucleotides: TGTGCCAGCAGCTCATCGGGACCCGACTATGGCTACACCTTC. This sequence encodes CASSSSGPDYGYTF.

This clonotype was observed a few times. The chain recombines TRBV20-1 with TRBJ2-7, with TRBD1 matching 10 bases. This CDR3 is built from 13 residues. Looked up from germline, CDR1 is DFQATT and CDR2 is SNEGSKA (reference sequence). The V and J ends lost 5 bases and 5 bases, in that order; junction bases with no gene match: 6. CDR3 residues: CSAYRDRGNEQYF. As DNA, the CDR3 is TGCAGTGCTTACCGGGACAGGGGTAACGAGCAGTACTTC.

This clonotype has just a few counts. The rearrangement joins TRBV5-1 to TRBJ1-4; a weak D match, TRBD1 (6 bases). Germline values: CDR1 SGHRS, CDR2 YFSETQ. V shed 4 bases and J shed 8 bases, with 18 bases lying between them. The CDR3 is 15 residues long. CDR3 DNA: TGCGCCAGCAGCCCCACAGGGCCAGGGAAAGAAAAACTGTTTTTT. Amino acid sequence: CASSPTGPGKEKLFF.

J is TRBJ2-5 and V is TRBV29-1; TRBD1 is a possible D gene (6 bases). The CDR3 consists of 14 residues. The V and J ends lost 4 bases and 3 bases respectively, with 15 bases between them. The germline gives CDR1 SQVTM, CDR2 ANQGSEA. As DNA, the CDR3 is TGCAGCGTTGTCCCCGGAACAGGGAAAGAGACCCAGTACTTC. This codes for CSVVPGTGKETQYF.

This clonotype turned up a few times. This sequence joins TRBV20-1 and TRBJ2-5; D tentatively fits TRBD1 or TRBD2 (5 bases each). The CDR3 consists of 13 residues. Germline V gene lookup returns CDR1 DFQATT and CDR2 SNEGSKA (reference sequence). CDR3 bases: TGCACCGCTAGGGTCACAGGCGGGGAGACCCAGTACTTC. Its protein is CTARVTGGETQYF.

The genes are TRBV5-5 and TRBJ1-5; D is unclear. Germline CDR1 reads SGHKS; CDR2 reads YYEKEE (reference sequence). The CDR3 runs to 14 residues. The V and J ends lost 0 bases and 6 bases respectively, with 10 bases between them. The CDR3, as DNA: TGTGCCAGCAGCTTGGAGGTGGTGGGTCAGCCCCAGCATTTT. It encodes CASSLEVVGQPQHF.

In this sample, this clonotype turned up a few times. The V and J genes are TRBV6-2 or TRBV6-3 and TRBJ1-5; 9 bases line up with TRBD1. Germline CDR1 reads MNHEY; CDR2 reads SVGEGT. The CDR3 consists of 13 residues. The junction had 1 base not matched to a gene; V was cut back by 8 bases and J by 2 bases. DNA for the CDR3: TGTGCCAGCCGGGACAGGGGCAATCAGCCCCAGCATTTT. Its protein is CASRDRGNQPQHF.

The chain joins TRBV20-1 to TRBJ2-5; D may be TRBD2 (5 bases). The CDR3 contains 13 residues. The V end lost 3 bases, the J end lost 5 bases, and 13 bases lay between the germline ends. Germline CDR1 DFQATT, CDR2 SNEGSKA (reference sequence). The CDR3 DNA reads as TGCAGTGCTAGCGCTGCGGGTCGGGAGACCCAGTACTTC. It encodes CSASAAGRETQYF.

V usage is TRBV5-1 and J usage is TRBJ1-1, with D perhaps TRBD1 (5 bases). This CDR3 is 15 amino acids long. Germline V lookup: CDR1 SGHRS, CDR2 YFSETQ. The ends were cut back, 0 bases at V and 5 bases at J, with 14 bases in the middle. CDR3 sequence reads: CASSLVTTVGTEAFF. The CDR3 DNA reads as TGCGCCAGCAGCTTGGTGACGACAGTGGGGACTGAAGCTTTCTTT.

This clonotype was seen only a few times. J is TRBJ1-6 and V is TRBV7-2; 12 nucleotides agree with TRBD1. V dropped 1 base and J dropped 12; count of bases not matched to a gene: 4. This CDR3 has 15 residues. Germline CDR1 is SGHTA and CDR2 is FQGNSA. CDR3 residues: CASSLDGTGGRPLHF. The CDR3 DNA reads as TGTGCCAGCAGCTTAGATGGGACAGGGGGCAGACCCCTCCACTTT.

The chain combines TRBV20-1 with TRBJ2-1; D is possibly TRBD2 (6 bases). CDR3 length equals 15 residues. Germline CDR1 DFQATT, CDR2 SNEGSKA (reference sequence). The V and J ends lost 0 bases and 9 bases respectively, with 18 bases between them. The CDR3 bases are TGCAGTGCTAGAGATCAGGCTAGCGCTGGCTCTGAGCAGTTCTTC. Translating gives CSARDQASAGSEQFF.

This clonotype occurred a few times. The V and J genes are TRBV28 and TRBJ1-6, with 8 bases aligning to TRBD1. Germline V gene lookup returns CDR1 MDHEN and CDR2 SYDVKM. The CDR3 sequence is 15 residues long. J was trimmed by 5 bases and V by 6 bases; bases with no gene match: 6. The CDR3 coding sequence is TGTGCCAGCAGCCCCTGGGACAGGCATAATTCACCCCTCCACTTT. Translated: CASSPWDRHNSPLHF.

This clonotype was counted many times. This chain joins TRBV5-1 and TRBJ2-7; TRBD1 might be the D (6 bases). CDR3 length: 13 amino acids. Per germline, CDR1 SGHRS and CDR2 YFSETQ. The V and J ends lost 1 base and 2 bases respectively, with 7 bases between them. CDR3 DNA sequence: TGCGCCAGCAGCTTGCGGACAGCCTACGAGCAGTACTTC. This sequence encodes CASSLRTAYEQYF.

The J gene is TRBJ2-1, the V gene TRBV20-1; no reliable D call. Per germline, CDR1 DFQATT and CDR2 SNEGSKA (reference sequence). The CDR3 is 13 amino acids. V was pared by 5 bases and J by 0 bases, with 8 bases between. DNA of the CDR3: TGCAGTGCTCTCAAGAGCTCCTACAATGAGCAGTTCTTC. Protein: CSALKSSYNEQFF.

There are a few counts of this clonotype. The V call is TRBV9, the J call TRBJ2-7; 7 nucleotides agree with TRBD1. The CDR3 loop spans 15 amino acids. V dropped 1 base and J dropped 2; count of bases not matched to a gene: 6. CDR1 and CDR2 from the germline V gene are SGDLS and YYNGEE. Written as DNA, the CDR3 is TGTGCCAGCAGCGTAACCGGGACAGCTACCTACGAGCAGTACTTC. Protein product: CASSVTGTATYEQYF.

This clonotype was observed a handful of times. The rearrangement uses TRBV30 and TRBJ2-1, with 9 bases matching TRBD2. Germline V gives CDR1 GTSNPN, CDR2 SVGIG (reference sequence). The CDR3 is made up of 13 amino acids. Trimming at V came to 5 bases and at J to 5 bases, leaving 4 bases not matched to a gene. In DNA, the CDR3 is TGTGCCTGGGGACTAGCGTATCACAATGAGCAGTTCTTC. It codes for CAWGLAYHNEQFF.

This chain connects TRBV7-8 to TRBJ2-1; possible D gene TRBD2, 6 bases. CDR1 and CDR2 from the germline V gene are SGHVS and FQNEAQ. The CDR3 is made up of 19 amino acids. The V gene lost 10 bases and the J gene lost 1 base, with 29 bases spanning the gap. Here the CDR3 reads CAIARDRRTGAESYNEQFF. The CDR3 DNA sequence: TGTGCCATCGCTAGGGACCGGAGAACGGGAGCAGAATCCTACAATGAGCAGTTCTTC.

The chain has TRBV5-1 and TRBJ1-2; 7 positions match TRBD1. The length of the CDR3 is 15 residues. Germline assignment: CDR1 SGHRS and CDR2 YFSETQ. The V and J ends lost 6 bases and 8 bases, in that order; junction bases with no gene match: 16. In DNA, the CDR3 is TGCGCCAGCACCGTTCGGGGGGACAGTCTAAGGGGCTACACCTTC. It is translated as CASTVRGDSLRGYTF.

In this sample, this clonotype turned up a few times. The chain is built from TRBV27 and TRBJ2-1; TRBD2 matches 7 bases. CDR1 MNHEY and CDR2 SMNVEV come from the germline V gene (reference sequence). Losses at the gene ends were 5 bases for V and 4 bases for J; bases not matched to a gene: 5. This CDR3 spans 14 amino acids. The CDR3 region is CASSIGREYNEQFF. CDR3 coding DNA: TGTGCCAGCAGTATTGGGCGGGAGTACAATGAGCAGTTCTTC.

A remark on this clonotype: The junction does not match germline at one end; this may be a read error. V usage is TRBV7-2 and J usage is TRBJ2-1; D call uncertain. Germline lookup yields CDR1 SGHTA and CDR2 FQGNSA. The CDR3 is 8 amino acids. The CDR3 loop is CASGVRLF. CDR3 DNA sequence: TGTGCCAGCGGTGTAAGACTCTTC.

This rearrangement joins TRBV12-3 or TRBV12-4 to TRBJ1-1; no clear D gene. Deletions cut 6 bases from V and 0 bases from J, with 5 bases between. The CDR3 covers 12 residues. This chain's CDR3 is CASRPLNTEAFF. In DNA form, the CDR3 reads TGTGCCAGCAGGCCCCTGAACACTGAAGCTTTCTTT.

V usage is TRBV7-9 and J usage is TRBJ2-7; unclear D gene. The V and J ends lost 0 bases and 7 bases respectively, with 7 bases between them. The CDR3 runs 12 residues. Germline-derived CDR1 and CDR2 are SEHNR and FQNEAQ (reference sequence). Here the CDR3 DNA reads TGTGCCAGCAGCTTAGCACAGATGGAGCAGTACTTC. Its translation: CASSLAQMEQYF.